This T cell receptor (beta chain) was sequenced during a study of read filtering for tumor transcriptome and immune sequencing. Study-level background: Patients were about 17 male and 11 to 15 female, mean age 65.9 years, range about 45 to 85. RNA-seq yielded only roughly 75 to 1,300 TCR reads, IR-seq about 3.5 to 11 million.

Per the germline V gene, CDR1 is SGDLS and CDR2 is YYNGEE. V was cut by 4 bases and J by 2 bases, with 16 bases left in between. The CDR3 is 15 amino acids. Bone marrow was sampled from every patient at the time of active disease. The table lists this clonotype with a few counts. The library was built from about 400 ng RNA with molecular barcoded adaptors for alpha/delta and beta/gamma chains. MiXCR, run by TCRdb on the reads, gives a single entry per CDR3 protein. The data hold 40,000 or so distinct CDR3 sequences, with around an eighth observed a single time. The sequence derives from a donor over 35 with multiple myeloma. V is TRBV9 and J is TRBJ2-7; D remains unclear. Source material: a population of CD138-negative cells sorted from bone marrow. CDR3 nucleotide sequence: TGTGCCAGCAGCCTATCACCGGTTGGCGCCTACGAGCAGTACTTC. It specifies CASSLSPVGAYEQYF.